Listed here are 16 T cell receptor beta chains from one sample, sequenced in a study of shared clonotypes between healthy human individuals. Sequencing was performed with immunoSEQ multiplex PCR; in TCRdb, only in-frame clones are kept and a portion is missing. The table lists over a million clones, about three quarters of them singletons. The sequencing sample was made of memory CD4+ T cells sorted from blood. The subset here: CD45RA-negative fraction. The receptors derive from a man between 18 and 29 years old in good health.

The V gene is TRBV7-9, the J gene TRBJ2-3, with D possibly matching TRBD2 (5 bases). Germline V lookup: CDR1 SEHNR, CDR2 FQNEAQ (reference sequence). The CDR3 loop spans 14 amino acids. The V end was cut by 8 bases, the J end by 4 bases, with 16 bases between. This CDR3 is CASSGESRADTQYF. CDR3 coding DNA: TGTGCCAGCTCCGGGGAGTCGCGCGCAGATACGCAGTATTTT. Full variable domain (rest looked up from reference TRBV7-9 and TRBJ2-3): DTGVSQNPRHKITKRGQNVTFRCDPISEHNRLYWYRQTLGQGPEFLTYFQNEAQLEKSRLLSDRFSAERPKGSFSTLEIQRTEQGDSAMYLCASSGESRADTQYFGPGTRLTVL.

This sequence joins TRBV30 and TRBJ2-6, with D maybe TRBD2 (5 bases). The CDR3 spans 14 residues. V was cut by 5 bases and J by 1 base, with 9 bases left in between. The germline gives CDR1 GTSNPN, CDR2 SVGIG (reference sequence). CDR3 nucleotides: TGTGCCTGGGCCACGGGGTCTGGGGCCAACGTCCTGACTTTC. Its protein is CAWATGSGANVLTF.

This clone was observed a few times. The rearrangement uses TRBV7-6 and TRBJ2-7, with D unclear. From germline, CDR1 is SGHVS and CDR2 FNYEAQ. There are 11 residues in the CDR3. The ends were cut back, 3 bases at V and 8 bases at J, with 8 bases in the middle. The CDR3 sequence is CASSFGLKQYF. Written as DNA, the CDR3 is TGTGCCAGCAGCTTCGGTCTCAAGCAGTACTTC.

This clone has more than one count but fewer than ten. A junction end diverges from the germline sequence, so it may reflect a read error. Here the CDR3 reads CASSFFGTNEKLFF. The CDR3, as DNA: TGTGCCAGCAGCTTTTTCGGGACTAACGAAAAACTGTTTTTT. This chain connects TRBV7-9 to TRBJ1-4; TRBD1 might be the D (5 bases). This CDR3 has 14 residues. In germline, CDR1 is SEHNR, CDR2 FQNEAQ (reference sequence).

V gene TRBV13 combines with J gene TRBJ2-7, with D possibly being TRBD2 (6 bases). This CDR3 has 13 residues. V was cut by 4 bases and J by 6 bases, with 13 bases left in between. Germline values: CDR1 PRHDT, CDR2 FYEKMQ (reference sequence). The CDR3 spells CASSSVLASEQYF. DNA of the CDR3: TGTGCCAGCAGCTCAGTACTAGCCTCCGAGCAGTACTTC.

The chain couples TRBV30 to TRBJ2-3; 13 nucleotides line up with TRBD2. V dropped 3 bases and J dropped 1; count of bases not matched to a gene: 4. The CDR3 totals 16 residues. Germline V CDR1 and CDR2: GTSNPN, SVGIG (reference sequence). The CDR3, as DNA: TGTGCCTGGAGCTTAGGGACTAGCGGGGGCACAGATACGCAGTATTTT. Protein sequence: CAWSLGTSGGTDTQYF.

This chain uses TRBV28 with TRBJ2-1; TRBD1 agrees at 7 bases. The germline gives CDR1 MDHEN, CDR2 SYDVKM. The length of the CDR3 is 14 residues. The V gene end was trimmed by 4 bases and the J gene end by 3 bases; junction bases not matched to a gene: 3. The CDR3 DNA sequence: TGTGCCAGCAGTTGGACAGGCCTCTACAATGAGCAGTTCTTC. Protein sequence: CASSWTGLYNEQFF.

The J gene is TRBJ1-1, the V gene TRBV5-1; tentative D call: TRBD1 (5 bases). The CDR3 extends over 14 amino acids. The germline V and J ends were trimmed by 4 bases and 5 bases, with 15 bases remaining between them. The germline CDR1 and CDR2 sequences are SGHRS and YFSETQ. The CDR3 spells CASSPQGESTEAFF. DNA of the CDR3: TGCGCCAGCAGCCCGCAGGGAGAGAGTACTGAAGCTTTCTTT.

In its sample, this clone was seen once. J is TRBJ1-1 and V is TRBV5-1; D is unresolved. In germline, CDR1 is SGHRS, CDR2 YFSETQ. Trimming left V 4 bases short and J 1 base short, with 8 bases between. The CDR3 runs to 13 residues. CDR3 protein: CASSPFGNTEAFF. Written as DNA, the CDR3 is TGCGCCAGCAGCCCTTTCGGGAACACTGAAGCTTTCTTT.

The V and J genes are TRBV6-1 and TRBJ1-1; possible D gene TRBD1, 6 bases. The CDR3 runs 15 residues. CDR1 and CDR2 from the germline V gene are MNHNS and SASEGT. Between the trimmed V and J ends, which lost 6 bases and 3 bases, there was a span of 17 bases. CDR3: CASRGAAGFDTEAFF. The CDR3 nucleotides read TGTGCCAGCAGGGGGGCGGCGGGCTTCGACACTGAAGCTTTCTTT.

This chain joins TRBV13 and TRBJ2-3, with 10 positions matching TRBD1. V trimming: 4 bases; J trimming: 5 bases; junction bases outside the gene matches: 9. Looked up from germline, CDR1 is PRHDT and CDR2 is FYEKMQ (reference sequence). This CDR3 region has 16 residues. Here the CDR3 reads CASSSNDRGRGDTQYF. CDR3 bases: TGTGCCAGCAGCTCCAATGACAGGGGGCGCGGAGATACGCAGTATTTT.

The V and J genes are TRBV7-2 and TRBJ2-3; a possible D gene is TRBD2 (5 bases). This CDR3 contains 18 residues. V shed 1 base and J shed 6 bases, with 23 bases lying between them. Germline V gives CDR1 SGHTA, CDR2 FQGNSA. The CDR3 DNA reads as TGTGCCAGCAGCTTAGGGACTTGGCGGGCTCTCGAACGTGATACGCAGTATTTT. It translates to CASSLGTWRALERDTQYF.

V and J are TRBV14 and TRBJ1-6; no firm D call. The germline V gene has CDR1 SGHDN and CDR2 FVKESK. The length of the CDR3 is 15 residues. Trimming pared 4 bases from V and 0 bases from J, leaving 7 bases between. This chain's CDR3 is CASSPGSSYNSPLHF. The CDR3 DNA reads as TGTGCCAGCAGCCCAGGAAGCTCCTATAATTCACCCCTCCACTTT.

This chain joins TRBV4-1 and TRBJ1-3, with D uncertain. The CDR3 spans 15 residues. Germline assignment: CDR1 MGHRA and CDR2 YSYEKL. Trimming took off 1 base at V and 0 bases at J, with 7 bases between the two ends. The CDR3 region has the DNA TGCGCCAGCAGCCAAGGAACAGTCTCTGGAAACACCATATATTTT. Protein product: CASSQGTVSGNTIYF.

V usage is TRBV4-1 and J usage is TRBJ2-2, with D possibly TRBD1 on 6 matching bases. Between the trimmed V and J ends, which lost 1 base and 6 bases, there was a span of 12 bases. CDR3 size: 15 residues. CDR1 MGHRA and CDR2 YSYEKL come from the germline V gene. In DNA, the CDR3 is TGCGCCAGCAGCCAAGTTGGCGAGGGGGCCGGGGAGCTGTTTTTT. Its translation: CASSQVGEGAGELFF.

The chain joins TRBV7-9 to TRBJ2-3; the D gene is possibly TRBD2 (6 bases). Germline CDR1 and CDR2: SEHNR and FQNEAQ (reference sequence). The CDR3 spans 17 residues. V lost 0 bases to trimming and J lost 5 bases, with 18 bases between them. The DNA for the CDR3 is TGTGCCAGCAGCTTAGCGGGACTGGGGGTAACGGGAGATACGCAGTATTTT. Residues: CASSLAGLGVTGDTQYF.